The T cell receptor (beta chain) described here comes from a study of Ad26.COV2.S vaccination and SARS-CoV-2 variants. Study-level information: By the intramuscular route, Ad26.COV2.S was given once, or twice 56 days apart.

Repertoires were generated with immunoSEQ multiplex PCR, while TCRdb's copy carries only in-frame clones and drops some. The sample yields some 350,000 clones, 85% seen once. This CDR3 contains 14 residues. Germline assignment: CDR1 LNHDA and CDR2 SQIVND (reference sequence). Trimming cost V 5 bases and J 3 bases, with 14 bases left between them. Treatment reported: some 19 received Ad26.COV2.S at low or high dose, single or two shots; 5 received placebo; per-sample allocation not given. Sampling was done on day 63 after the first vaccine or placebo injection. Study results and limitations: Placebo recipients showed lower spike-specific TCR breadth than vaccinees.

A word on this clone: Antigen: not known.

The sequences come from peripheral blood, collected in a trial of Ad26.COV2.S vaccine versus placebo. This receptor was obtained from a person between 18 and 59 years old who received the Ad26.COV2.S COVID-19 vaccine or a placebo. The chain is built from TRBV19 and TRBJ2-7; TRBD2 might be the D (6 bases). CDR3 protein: CASSLREDLYEQYF. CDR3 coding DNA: TGTGCCAGTAGTCTCAGGGAGGACCTCTACGAGCAGTACTTC.